This entry describes one TCR beta chain. Its specificity is not known. This specimen belongs to a study of T cells in localized non-small cell lung cancer. The study, taken as a whole, reports: Longer survival (overall) was linked to higher T cell density in blood.

Per germline, CDR1 SGHAT and CDR2 FQNNGV. V gave up 4 bases and J gave up 4 bases; unmatched junction bases: 3. This CDR3 has 14 residues. Sequencing was performed with immunoSEQ multiplex PCR; in TCRdb, only in-frame clones are kept and a portion is missing. The repertoire holds some 21,000 clones, with 90% to 95% as singletons. This clonotype was sampled from a male donor aged 60 or over with stage I squamous cell lung carcinoma. The specimen comprised peripheral blood, sampled before any cancer treatment. This chain uses TRBV11-2 with TRBJ1-4, with 7 bases fitting TRBD1. The CDR3 is CASSSGQINEKLFF. The CDR3 DNA reads as TGTGCCAGCAGCTCGGGACAGATTAATGAAAAACTGTTTTTT. The variable domain in full, with the rest retrieved from reference TRBV11-2 and TRBJ1-4, is EAGVAQSPRYKIIEKRQSVAFWCNPISGHATLYWYQQILGQGPKLLIQFQNNGVVDDSQLPKDRFSAERLKGVDSTLKIQPAKLEDSAVYLCASSSGQINEKLFFGSGTQLSVL.